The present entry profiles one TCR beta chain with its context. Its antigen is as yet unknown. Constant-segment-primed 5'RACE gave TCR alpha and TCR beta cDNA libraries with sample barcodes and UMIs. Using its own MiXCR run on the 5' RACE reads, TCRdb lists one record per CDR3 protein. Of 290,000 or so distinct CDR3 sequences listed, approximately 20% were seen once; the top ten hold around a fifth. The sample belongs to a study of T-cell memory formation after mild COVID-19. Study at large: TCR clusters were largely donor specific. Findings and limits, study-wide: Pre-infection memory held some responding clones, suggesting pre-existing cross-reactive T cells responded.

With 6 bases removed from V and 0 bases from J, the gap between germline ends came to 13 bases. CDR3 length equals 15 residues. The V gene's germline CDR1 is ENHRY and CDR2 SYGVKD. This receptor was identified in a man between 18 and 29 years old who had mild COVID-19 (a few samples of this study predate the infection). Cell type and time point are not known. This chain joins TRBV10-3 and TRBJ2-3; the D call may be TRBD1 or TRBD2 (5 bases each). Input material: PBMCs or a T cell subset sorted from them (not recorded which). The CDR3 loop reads CAIRDGASSTDTQYF. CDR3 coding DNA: TGTGCCATCAGGGACGGGGCCTCTAGCACAGATACGCAGTATTTT.